One and the same sample provided the 10 T cell receptor beta chains below, sequenced in a study of patients and donors after allogeneic stem cell transplantation. TCRdb re-analysed the RT-PCR reads in MiXCR, keeping a single row per CDR3 protein. The data show tens of thousands of distinct CDR3 sequences, roughly 52% seen once. Specimen: blood, either unsorted or a sorted T cell fraction (not recorded which). The origin of the receptors is a human donor who was either an allogeneic HSCT recipient or a stem cell or donor lymphocyte infusion donor (not recorded which). It is not recorded whose cells these are; they may come from a transplant donor.

J is TRBJ1-1 and V is TRBV6-2 or TRBV6-3, with 8 bases identical to TRBD1. The J segment lost 5 bases and the V segment lost 2 bases, leaving 7 bases of the junction unmatched. This CDR3 region has 15 residues. CDR1 and CDR2 (germline): MNHEY, SVGEGT. The CDR3 region is CASSYDRTGRTEAFF. The CDR3 nucleotides read TGTGCCAGCAGTTACGATCGGACAGGGCGAACTGAAGCTTTCTTT.

This clonotype was picked up a small number of times. This chain connects TRBV7-2 to TRBJ2-2; no definite D call. Between the trimmed V and J ends, which lost 3 bases and 6 bases, there was a span of 8 bases. CDR3 length equals 13 residues. Germline V CDR1 and CDR2: SGHTA, FQGNSA. Written as DNA, the CDR3 is TGTGCCAGCAGCTTGAGTCGGGCCGGGGAGCTGTTTTTT. Encoded protein: CASSLSRAGELFF.

The chain uses TRBV12-3 or TRBV12-4 and TRBJ1-5; 10 nucleotides align to TRBD1. CDR3 length: 18 residues. The J segment lost 0 bases and the V segment lost 5 bases, leaving 10 bases of the junction unmatched. Written as DNA, the CDR3 is TGTGCCAGCAGTCGAGACAGGGGGCATATAGGTAGCAATCAGCCCCAGCATTTT. Its translation is CASSRDRGHIGSNQPQHF.

The V gene is TRBV9, the J gene TRBJ1-1, with D unresolved. Between the trimmed V and J ends, which lost 5 bases and 4 bases, there was a span of 6 bases. Per the germline V gene, CDR1 is SGDLS and CDR2 is YYNGEE. The CDR3 length is 11 residues. As DNA, the CDR3 is TGTGCCAGCAGGCCCCGCACTGAAGCTTTCTTT. Translated: CASRPRTEAFF.

The V gene is TRBV6-5, the J gene TRBJ1-4; D call uncertain. V was cut by 5 bases and J by 0 bases, with 16 bases left in between. The CDR3 is 17 amino acids. Germline lookup yields CDR1 MNHEY and CDR2 SVGAGI. Written as DNA, the CDR3 is TGTGCCAGCAGTCTCCAAGGGCGTCAGACAACTAATGAAAAACTGTTTTTT. This sequence encodes CASSLQGRQTTNEKLFF.

The J gene is TRBJ1-4, the V gene TRBV12-3 or TRBV12-4, with 9 bases matching TRBD1. J was trimmed by 8 bases and V by 3 bases; bases with no gene match: 4. This CDR3 is built from 14 residues. DNA of the CDR3: TGTGCCAGCAGTTTCACAGGGGGCAACGAAAAACTGTTTTTT. It is translated as CASSFTGGNEKLFF.

The J gene is TRBJ2-2, the V gene TRBV29-1, with 11 positions matching TRBD1. Germline V gene lookup returns CDR1 SQVTM and CDR2 ANQGSEA. CDR3 size: 13 residues. CDR3 sequence: CSHPGQGAGELFF. CDR3 nucleotides: TGCAGTCATCCGGGACAGGGGGCCGGGGAGCTGTTTTTT.

The rearrangement links TRBV28 to TRBJ2-7, with D perhaps matching TRBD2 (6 bases). Germline V lookup: CDR1 MDHEN, CDR2 SYDVKM. The CDR3 loop spans 13 amino acids. The V and J ends lost 7 bases and 2 bases respectively, with 12 bases between them. This CDR3 reads CASKSSVTYEQYF. CDR3 DNA: TGTGCCAGCAAGTCTAGCGTGACCTACGAGCAGTACTTC. The complete variable domain, with remaining parts taken from reference TRBV28 and TRBJ2-7, reads DVKVTQSSRYLVKRTGEKVFLECVQDMDHENMFWYRQDPGLGLRLIYFSYDVKMKEKGDIPEGYSVSREKKERFSLILESASTNQTSMYLCASKSSVTYEQYFGPGTRLTVT.

The chain joins TRBV12-3 or TRBV12-4 to TRBJ1-2; D possibly corresponds to TRBD1 (5 bases). V lost 5 bases, J lost 6 bases, and 13 bases lay in between. The CDR3 has 13 residues. CDR3 bases: TGTGCCAGCAGTCCCTACCCGACAGATGGCTACACCTTC. Its protein product is CASSPYPTDGYTF.

V and J are TRBV20-1 and TRBJ1-6, with D tentatively TRBD1 (6 bases). CDR1 and CDR2 (germline): DFQATT, SNEGSKA (reference sequence). CDR3 length: 19 amino acids. The V end was cut by 0 bases, the J end by 3 bases, with 21 bases between. The CDR3 spells CSARDGERGRWSYNSPLHF. CDR3 nucleotides: TGCAGTGCTAGAGATGGGGAAAGGGGGAGGTGGAGCTATAATTCACCCCTCCACTTT.